The table lists the clone carrying this TCR beta chain with many counts. Arm-PCR of CDR3 regions with iRepertoire HTBI primers generated TCR beta libraries. TCRdb processed the multiplex PCR reads anew with MiXCR; each CDR3 protein has one entry. This sample yields about 420,000 distinct CDR3 sequences, of which approximately 16% are seen a single time; 20% to 25% belongs to the top ten. Time point specified: newly diagnosed GD, antithyroid drugs for less than 3 months. Construction of the TCR library relied on RNA isolated from PBMCs. It was an endocrinology department in Xi'an, China, that provided the patients. These data come from a study of regulatory T cells in long-lasting Graves disease. V lost 0 bases, J lost 2 bases, and 2 bases stayed unmatched. This CDR3 is built from 15 residues. The V gene's germline CDR1 is SGHTA and CDR2 FQGTGA. The same specimen was also included in a second study, on T cells in Graves' hyperthyroidism and ophthalmopathy.

The clonotype was recovered from a woman aged 18-29 years with Graves disease. The V call is TRBV7-3, the J call TRBJ2-5; 8 nucleotides agree with TRBD2. Sequencing used peripheral blood mononuclear cells (PBMCs), obtained at new diagnosis, from a patient treated with antithyroid drugs. The CDR3 here is CASSLTSGAQETQYF. For the CDR3, the DNA is TGTGCCAGCAGCTTAACTAGCGGGGCGCAAGAGACCCAGTACTTC.